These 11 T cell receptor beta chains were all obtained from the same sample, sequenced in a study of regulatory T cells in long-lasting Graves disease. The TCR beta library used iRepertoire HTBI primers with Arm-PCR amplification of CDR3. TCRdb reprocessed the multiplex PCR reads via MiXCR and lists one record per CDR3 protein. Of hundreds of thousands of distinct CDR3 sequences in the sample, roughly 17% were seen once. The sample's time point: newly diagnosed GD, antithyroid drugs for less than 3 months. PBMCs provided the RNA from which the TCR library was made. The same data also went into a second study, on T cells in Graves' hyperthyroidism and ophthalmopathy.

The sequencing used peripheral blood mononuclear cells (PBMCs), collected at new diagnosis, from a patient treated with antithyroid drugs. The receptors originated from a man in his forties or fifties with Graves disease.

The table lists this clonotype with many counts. CDR3 DNA sequence: TGTGCCAGCAGCCAGACAACGAACACCGGGGAGCTGTTTTTT. Its translation: CASSQTTNTGELFF. The chain recombines TRBV3-1 with TRBJ2-2; D gene ambiguous. V lost 3 bases and J lost 0, with 5 bases in between. The length of the CDR3 is 14 residues. In germline, CDR1 is LGHDT, CDR2 YNNKEL (reference sequence).

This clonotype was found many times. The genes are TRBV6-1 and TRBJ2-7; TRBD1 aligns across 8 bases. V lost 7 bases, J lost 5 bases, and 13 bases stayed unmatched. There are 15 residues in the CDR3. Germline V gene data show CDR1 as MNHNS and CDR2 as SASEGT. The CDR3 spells CASILTPTGVHEQYF. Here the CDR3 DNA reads TGTGCCAGCATCTTGACACCGACAGGGGTTCACGAGCAGTACTTC.

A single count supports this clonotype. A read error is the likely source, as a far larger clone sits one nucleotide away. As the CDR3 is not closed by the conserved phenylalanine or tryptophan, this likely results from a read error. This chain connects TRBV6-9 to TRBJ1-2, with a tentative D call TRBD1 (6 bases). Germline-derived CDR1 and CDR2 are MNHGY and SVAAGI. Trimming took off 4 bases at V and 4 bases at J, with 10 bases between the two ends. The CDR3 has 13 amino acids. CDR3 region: CASSWDTSYGYTL. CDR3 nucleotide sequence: TGTGCCAGCAGTTGGGACACCTCCTATGGCTACACCTTA.

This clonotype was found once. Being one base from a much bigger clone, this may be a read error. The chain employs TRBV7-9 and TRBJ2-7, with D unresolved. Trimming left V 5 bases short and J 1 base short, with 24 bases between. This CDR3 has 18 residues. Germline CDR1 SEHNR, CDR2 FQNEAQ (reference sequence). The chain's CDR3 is CASSPRSSSLYGSYEQYF. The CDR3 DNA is TGTGCCAGCAGCCCCCGCAGCAGCTCACTATATGGATCCTACGAGCAGTACTTC.

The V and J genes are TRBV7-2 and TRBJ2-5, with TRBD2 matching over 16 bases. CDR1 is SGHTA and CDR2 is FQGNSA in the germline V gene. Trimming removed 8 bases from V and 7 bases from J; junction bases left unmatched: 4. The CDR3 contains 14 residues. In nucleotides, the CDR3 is TGTGCCAGCGGGACTAGCGGGGGGGCCGGGACCCAGTACTTC. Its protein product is CASGTSGGAGTQYF. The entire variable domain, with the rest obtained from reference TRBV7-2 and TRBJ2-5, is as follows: GAGVSQSPSNKVTEKGKDVELRCDPISGHTALYWYRQSLGQGLEFLIYFQGNSAPDKSGLPSDRFSAERTGGSVSTLTIQRTQQEDSAVYLCASGTSGGAGTQYFGPGTRLLVL.

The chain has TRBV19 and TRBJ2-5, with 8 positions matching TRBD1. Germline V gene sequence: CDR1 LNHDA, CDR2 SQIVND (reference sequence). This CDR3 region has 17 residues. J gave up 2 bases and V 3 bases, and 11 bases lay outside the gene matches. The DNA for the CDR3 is TGTGCCAGTAGTATTTTCGGACAGGGCCCATTTCAAGAGACCCAGTACTTC. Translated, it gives CASSIFGQGPFQETQYF.

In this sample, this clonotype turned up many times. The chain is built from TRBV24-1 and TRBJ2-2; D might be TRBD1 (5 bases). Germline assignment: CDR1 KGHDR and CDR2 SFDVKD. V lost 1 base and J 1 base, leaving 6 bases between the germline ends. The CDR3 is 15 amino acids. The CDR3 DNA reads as TGTGCCACCAGTGATTTTAGGGGGAACACCGGGGAGCTGTTTTTT. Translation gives CATSDFRGNTGELFF.

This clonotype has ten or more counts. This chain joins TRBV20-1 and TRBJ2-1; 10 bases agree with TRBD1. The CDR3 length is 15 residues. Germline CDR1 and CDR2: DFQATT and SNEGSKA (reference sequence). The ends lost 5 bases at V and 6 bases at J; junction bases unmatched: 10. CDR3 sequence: CSAPDPGQGINEQFF. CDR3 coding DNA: TGCAGTGCTCCCGATCCGGGACAGGGGATCAATGAGCAGTTCTTC.

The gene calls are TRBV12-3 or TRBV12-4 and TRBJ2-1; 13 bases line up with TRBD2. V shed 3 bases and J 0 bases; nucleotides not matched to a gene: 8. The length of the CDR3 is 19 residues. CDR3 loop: CASSFTGTSGASSYNEQFF. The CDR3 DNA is TGTGCCAGCAGTTTCACCGGGACTAGCGGGGCTAGCTCCTACAATGAGCAGTTCTTC.

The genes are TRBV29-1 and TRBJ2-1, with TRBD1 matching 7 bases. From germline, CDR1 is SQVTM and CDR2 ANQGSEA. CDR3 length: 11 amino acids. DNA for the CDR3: TGCAGTACTTACAGGGGTGGTGAGCAGTTCTTC. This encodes CSTYRGGEQFF.

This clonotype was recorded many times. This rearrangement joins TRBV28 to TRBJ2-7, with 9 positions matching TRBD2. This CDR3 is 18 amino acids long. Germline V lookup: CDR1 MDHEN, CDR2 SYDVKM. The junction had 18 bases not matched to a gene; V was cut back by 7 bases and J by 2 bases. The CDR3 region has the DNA TGTGCCAGCACCCACATAACCTATTTCGCGGGGGGGCCCTACGAGCAGTACTTC. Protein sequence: CASTHITYFAGGPYEQYF.